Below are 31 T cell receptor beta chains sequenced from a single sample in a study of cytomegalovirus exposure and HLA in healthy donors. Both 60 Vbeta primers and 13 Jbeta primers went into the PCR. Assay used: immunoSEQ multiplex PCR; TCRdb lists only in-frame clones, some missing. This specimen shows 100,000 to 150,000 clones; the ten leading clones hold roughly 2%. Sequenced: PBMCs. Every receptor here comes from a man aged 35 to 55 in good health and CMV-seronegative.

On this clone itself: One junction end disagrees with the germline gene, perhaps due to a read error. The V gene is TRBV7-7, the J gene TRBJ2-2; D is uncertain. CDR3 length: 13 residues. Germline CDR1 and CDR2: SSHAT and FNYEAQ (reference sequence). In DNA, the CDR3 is TGTGCTAGCAGCTTAGGGCAACCCGGGGAGCTGTTTTTT. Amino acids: CASSLGQPGELFF.

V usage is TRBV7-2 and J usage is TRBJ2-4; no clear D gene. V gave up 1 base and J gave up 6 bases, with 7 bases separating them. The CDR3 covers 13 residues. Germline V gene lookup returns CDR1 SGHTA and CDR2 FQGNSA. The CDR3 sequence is CASSLVAGNIQYF. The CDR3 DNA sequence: TGTGCCAGCAGCTTAGTCGCAGGAAACATTCAGTACTTC.

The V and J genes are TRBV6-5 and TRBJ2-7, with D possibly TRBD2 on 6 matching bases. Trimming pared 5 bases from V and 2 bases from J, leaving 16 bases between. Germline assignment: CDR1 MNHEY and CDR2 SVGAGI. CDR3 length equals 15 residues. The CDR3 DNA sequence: TGTGCCAGCAGTACGTCCGGGACGGGGGCCTACGAGCAGTACTTC. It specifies CASSTSGTGAYEQYF.

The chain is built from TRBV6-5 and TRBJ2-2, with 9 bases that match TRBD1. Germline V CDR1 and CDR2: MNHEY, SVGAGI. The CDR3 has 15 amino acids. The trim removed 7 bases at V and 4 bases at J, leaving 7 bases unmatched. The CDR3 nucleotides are TGTGCCAGCACTAAATACAGGGGGCGCACCGGGGAGCTGTTTTTT. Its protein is CASTKYRGRTGELFF.

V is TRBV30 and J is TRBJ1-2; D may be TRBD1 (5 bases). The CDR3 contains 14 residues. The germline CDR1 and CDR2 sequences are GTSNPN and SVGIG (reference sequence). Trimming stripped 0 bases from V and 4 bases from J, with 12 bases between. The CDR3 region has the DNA TGTGCCTGGAGTGTGAAAGGGGCCCCCTATGGCTACACCTTC. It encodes CAWSVKGAPYGYTF.

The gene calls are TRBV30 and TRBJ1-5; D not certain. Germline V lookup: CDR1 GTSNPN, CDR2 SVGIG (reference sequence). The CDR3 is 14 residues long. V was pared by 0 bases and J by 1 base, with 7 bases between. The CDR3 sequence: CAWSVEQSNQPQHF. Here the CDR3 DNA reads TGTGCCTGGAGTGTTGAACAGAGCAATCAGCCCCAGCATTTT.

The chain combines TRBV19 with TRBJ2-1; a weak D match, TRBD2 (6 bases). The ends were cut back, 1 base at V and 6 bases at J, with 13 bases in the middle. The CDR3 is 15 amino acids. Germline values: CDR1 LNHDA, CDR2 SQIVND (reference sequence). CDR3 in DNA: TGTGCCAGTAGTATAGTTGGAGGGATGCGCAATGAGCAGTTCTTC. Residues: CASSIVGGMRNEQFF.

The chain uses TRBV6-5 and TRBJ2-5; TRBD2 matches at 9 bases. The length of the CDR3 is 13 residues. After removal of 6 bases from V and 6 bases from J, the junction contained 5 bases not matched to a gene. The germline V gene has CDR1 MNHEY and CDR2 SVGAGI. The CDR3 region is CASSLAGVKTQYF. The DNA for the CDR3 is TGTGCCAGCAGCTTAGCGGGAGTGAAGACCCAGTACTTC.

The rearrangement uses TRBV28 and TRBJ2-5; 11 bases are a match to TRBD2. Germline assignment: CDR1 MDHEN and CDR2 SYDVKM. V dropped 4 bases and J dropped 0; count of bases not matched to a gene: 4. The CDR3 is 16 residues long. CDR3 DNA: TGTGCCAGCAGTTCTTCACTAGCGGGAGACCAAGAGACCCAGTACTTC. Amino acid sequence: CASSSSLAGDQETQYF.

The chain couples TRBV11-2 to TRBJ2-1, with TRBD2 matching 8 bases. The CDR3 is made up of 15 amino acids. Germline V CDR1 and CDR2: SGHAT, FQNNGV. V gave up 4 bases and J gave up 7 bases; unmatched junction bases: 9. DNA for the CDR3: TGTGCCAGCAGCTCTACGGGGGTAGCGGGGAATGAGCAGTTCTTC. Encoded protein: CASSSTGVAGNEQFF. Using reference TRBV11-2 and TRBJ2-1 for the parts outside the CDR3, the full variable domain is EAGVAQSPRYKIIEKRQSVAFWCNPISGHATLYWYQQILGQGPKLLIQFQNNGVVDDSQLPKDRFSAERLKGVDSTLKIQPAKLEDSAVYLCASSSTGVAGNEQFFGPGTRLTVL.

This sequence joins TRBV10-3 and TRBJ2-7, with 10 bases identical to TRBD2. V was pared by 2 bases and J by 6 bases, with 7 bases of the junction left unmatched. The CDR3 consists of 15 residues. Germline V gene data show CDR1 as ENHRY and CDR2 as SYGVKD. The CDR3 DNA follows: TGTGCCATCAGTGAGATTCCTAGCGGGAGATCCGAGCAGTACTTC. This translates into CAISEIPSGRSEQYF.

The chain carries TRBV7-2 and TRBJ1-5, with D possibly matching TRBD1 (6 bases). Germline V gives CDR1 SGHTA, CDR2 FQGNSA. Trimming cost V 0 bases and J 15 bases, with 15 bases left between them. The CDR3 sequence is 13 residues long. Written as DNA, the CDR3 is TGTGCCAGCAGCTTAGCAACCGGGACACCAAGGCATTTT. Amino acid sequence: CASSLATGTPRHF.

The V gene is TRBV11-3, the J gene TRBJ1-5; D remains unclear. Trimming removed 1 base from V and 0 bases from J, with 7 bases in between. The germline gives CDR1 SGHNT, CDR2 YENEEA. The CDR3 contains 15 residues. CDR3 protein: CASSLGQNSNQPQHF. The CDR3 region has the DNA TGTGCCAGCAGCTTAGGGCAGAATAGCAATCAGCCCCAGCATTTT.

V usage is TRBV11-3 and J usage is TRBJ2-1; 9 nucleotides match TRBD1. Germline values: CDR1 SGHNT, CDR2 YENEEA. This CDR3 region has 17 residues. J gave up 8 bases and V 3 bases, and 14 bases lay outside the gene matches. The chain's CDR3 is CASSFLSGQGSLDEQFF. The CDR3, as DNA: TGTGCCAGCAGCTTTCTGTCGGGACAGGGTAGTCTCGATGAGCAGTTCTTC.

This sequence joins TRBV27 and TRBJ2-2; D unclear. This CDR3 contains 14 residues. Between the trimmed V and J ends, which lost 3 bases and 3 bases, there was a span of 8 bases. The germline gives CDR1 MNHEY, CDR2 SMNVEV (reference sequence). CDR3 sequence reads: CASSFERYTGELFF. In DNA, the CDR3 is TGTGCCAGCAGTTTTGAGAGGTACACCGGGGAGCTGTTTTTT.

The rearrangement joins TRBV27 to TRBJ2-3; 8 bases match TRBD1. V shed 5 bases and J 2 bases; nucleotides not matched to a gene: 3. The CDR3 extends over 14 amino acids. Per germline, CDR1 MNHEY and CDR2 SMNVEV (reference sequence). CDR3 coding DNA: TGTGCCAGCAGTACGGGACAGGTCACAGATACGCAGTATTTT. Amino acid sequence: CASSTGQVTDTQYF.

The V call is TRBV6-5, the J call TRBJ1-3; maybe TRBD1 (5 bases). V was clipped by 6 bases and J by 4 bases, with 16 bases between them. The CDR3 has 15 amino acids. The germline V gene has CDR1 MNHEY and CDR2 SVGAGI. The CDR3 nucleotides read TGTGCCAGCAGACAGGACCGGGCCGTCGGAAACACCATATATTTT. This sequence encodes CASRQDRAVGNTIYF.

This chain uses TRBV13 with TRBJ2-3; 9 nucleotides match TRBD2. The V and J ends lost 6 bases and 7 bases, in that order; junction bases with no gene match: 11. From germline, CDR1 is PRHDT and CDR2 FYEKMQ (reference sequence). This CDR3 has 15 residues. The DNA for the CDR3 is TGTGCCAGCAGGCCCAGGCAGCGGGAGGTAAATACGCAGTATTTT. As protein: CASRPRQREVNTQYF.

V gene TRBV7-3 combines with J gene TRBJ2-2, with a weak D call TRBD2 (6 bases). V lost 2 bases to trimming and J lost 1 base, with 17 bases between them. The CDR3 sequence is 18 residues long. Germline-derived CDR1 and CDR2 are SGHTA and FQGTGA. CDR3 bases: TGTGCCAGCAGCTTACGGTTAGGAGGGGTCCGGAACACCGGGGAGCTGTTTTTT. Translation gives CASSLRLGGVRNTGELFF.

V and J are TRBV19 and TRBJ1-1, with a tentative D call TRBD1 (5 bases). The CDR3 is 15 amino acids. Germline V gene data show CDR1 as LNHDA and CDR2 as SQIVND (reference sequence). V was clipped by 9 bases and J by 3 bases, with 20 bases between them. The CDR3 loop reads CASLPGRVADTEAFF. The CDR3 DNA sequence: TGTGCCAGCTTACCGGGCAGGGTGGCGGACACTGAAGCTTTCTTT.

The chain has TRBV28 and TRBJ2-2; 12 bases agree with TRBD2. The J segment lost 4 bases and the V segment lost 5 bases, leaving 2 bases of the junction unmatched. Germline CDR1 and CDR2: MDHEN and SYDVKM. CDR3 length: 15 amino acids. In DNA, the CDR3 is TGTGCCAGCAGTCTAGCGGGAGGGCCCACCGGGGAGCTGTTTTTT. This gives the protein CASSLAGGPTGELFF.

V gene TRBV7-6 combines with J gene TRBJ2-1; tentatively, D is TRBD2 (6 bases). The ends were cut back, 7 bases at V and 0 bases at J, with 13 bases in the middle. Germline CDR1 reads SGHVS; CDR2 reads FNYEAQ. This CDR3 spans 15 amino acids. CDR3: CASTSDGSSYNEQFF. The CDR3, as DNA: TGTGCCAGCACCTCGGACGGGAGCTCCTACAATGAGCAGTTCTTC.

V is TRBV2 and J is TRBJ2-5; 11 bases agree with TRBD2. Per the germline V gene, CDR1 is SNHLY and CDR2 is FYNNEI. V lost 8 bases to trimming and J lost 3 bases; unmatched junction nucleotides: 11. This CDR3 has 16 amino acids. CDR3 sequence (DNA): TGTGCCAGCTCTGATAGCGGGAGGGCCTGGGAAGAGACCCAGTACTTC. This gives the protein CASSDSGRAWEETQYF.

CDR3 sequence: CASSSTGATYGYTF. For the CDR3, the DNA is TGCGCCAGCAGCTCGACAGGGGCGACGTATGGCTACACCTTC. V gene TRBV5-1 combines with J gene TRBJ1-2, with 8 positions matching TRBD1. The V gene end was trimmed by 3 bases and the J gene end by 5 bases; junction bases not matched to a gene: 6. Germline assignment: CDR1 SGHRS and CDR2 YFSETQ. This CDR3 is built from 14 residues.

CDR3: CASSYLSDPNYGYTF. Here the CDR3 DNA reads TGTGCCAGCAGTTACCTGTCAGATCCTAACTATGGCTACACCTTC. The chain uses TRBV6-5 and TRBJ1-2; D not certain. Germline V gene sequence: CDR1 MNHEY, CDR2 SVGAGI. The CDR3 spans 15 residues. Deletions cut 2 bases from V and 0 bases from J, with 10 bases between.

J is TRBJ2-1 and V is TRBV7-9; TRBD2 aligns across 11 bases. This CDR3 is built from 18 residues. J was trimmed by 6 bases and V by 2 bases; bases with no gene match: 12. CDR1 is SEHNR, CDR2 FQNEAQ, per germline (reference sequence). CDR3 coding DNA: TGTGCCAGCAGCTTACCCGTTCGACTAGCGGGATTTCGCAATGAGCAGTTCTTC. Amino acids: CASSLPVRLAGFRNEQFF. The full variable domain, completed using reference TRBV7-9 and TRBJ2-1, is DTGVSQNPRHKITKRGQNVTFRCDPISEHNRLYWYRQTLGQGPEFLTYFQNEAQLEKSRLLSDRFSAERPKGSFSTLEIQRTEQGDSAMYLCASSLPVRLAGFRNEQFFGPGTRLTVL.

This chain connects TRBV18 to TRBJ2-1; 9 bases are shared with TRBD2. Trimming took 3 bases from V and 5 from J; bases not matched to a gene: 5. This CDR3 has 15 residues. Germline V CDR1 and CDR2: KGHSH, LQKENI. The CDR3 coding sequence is TGTGCCAGCTCACCCCGGGCTAGCGGGGACAATGAGCAGTTCTTC. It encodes CASSPRASGDNEQFF.

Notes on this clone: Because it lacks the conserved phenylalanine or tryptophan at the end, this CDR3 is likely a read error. The DNA of the CDR3 is TGCGCCAGCACCCGCGGGAATCAGAACACTGAAGCTTTCCTT. This sequence encodes CASTRGNQNTEAFL. The rearrangement uses TRBV5-1 and TRBJ1-1; D is unclear. Between the trimmed V and J ends, which lost 6 bases and 1 base, there was a span of 13 bases. The CDR3 is 14 amino acids. CDR1 SGHRS and CDR2 YFSETQ come from the germline V gene.

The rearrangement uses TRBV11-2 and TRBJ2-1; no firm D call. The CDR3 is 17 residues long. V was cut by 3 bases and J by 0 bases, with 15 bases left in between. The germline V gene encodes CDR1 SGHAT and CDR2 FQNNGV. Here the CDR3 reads CASSFTPSYSSYNEQFF. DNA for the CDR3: TGTGCCAGCAGCTTCACCCCGTCTTATAGCTCCTACAATGAGCAGTTCTTC.

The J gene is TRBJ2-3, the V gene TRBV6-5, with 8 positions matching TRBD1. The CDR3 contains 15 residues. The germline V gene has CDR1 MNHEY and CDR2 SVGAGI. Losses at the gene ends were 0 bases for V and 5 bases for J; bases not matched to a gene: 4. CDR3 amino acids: CASSYSGTGIDTQYF. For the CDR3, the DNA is TGTGCCAGCAGTTACTCCGGGACAGGAATAGATACGCAGTATTTT.

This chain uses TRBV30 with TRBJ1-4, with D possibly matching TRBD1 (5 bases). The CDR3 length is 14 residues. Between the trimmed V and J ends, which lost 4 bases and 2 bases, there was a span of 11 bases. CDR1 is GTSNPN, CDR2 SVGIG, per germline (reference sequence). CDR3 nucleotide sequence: TGTGCCTGGAACCCGGGACTGACTAATGAAAAACTGTTTTTT. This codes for CAWNPGLTNEKLFF.